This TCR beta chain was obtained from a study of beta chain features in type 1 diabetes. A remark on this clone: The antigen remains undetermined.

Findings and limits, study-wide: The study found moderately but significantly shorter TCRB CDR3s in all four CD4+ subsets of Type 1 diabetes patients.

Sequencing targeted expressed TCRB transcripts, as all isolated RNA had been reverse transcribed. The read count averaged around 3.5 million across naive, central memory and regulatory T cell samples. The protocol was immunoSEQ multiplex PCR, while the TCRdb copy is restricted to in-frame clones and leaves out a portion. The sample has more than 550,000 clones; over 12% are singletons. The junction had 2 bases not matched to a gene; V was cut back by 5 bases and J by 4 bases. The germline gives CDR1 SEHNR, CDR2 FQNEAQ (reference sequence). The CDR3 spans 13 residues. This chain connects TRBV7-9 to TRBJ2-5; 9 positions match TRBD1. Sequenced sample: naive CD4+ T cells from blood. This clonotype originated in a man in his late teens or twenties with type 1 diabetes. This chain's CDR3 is CASSRTGAETQYF. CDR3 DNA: TGTGCCAGCAGCCGGACAGGGGCAGAGACCCAGTACTTC.